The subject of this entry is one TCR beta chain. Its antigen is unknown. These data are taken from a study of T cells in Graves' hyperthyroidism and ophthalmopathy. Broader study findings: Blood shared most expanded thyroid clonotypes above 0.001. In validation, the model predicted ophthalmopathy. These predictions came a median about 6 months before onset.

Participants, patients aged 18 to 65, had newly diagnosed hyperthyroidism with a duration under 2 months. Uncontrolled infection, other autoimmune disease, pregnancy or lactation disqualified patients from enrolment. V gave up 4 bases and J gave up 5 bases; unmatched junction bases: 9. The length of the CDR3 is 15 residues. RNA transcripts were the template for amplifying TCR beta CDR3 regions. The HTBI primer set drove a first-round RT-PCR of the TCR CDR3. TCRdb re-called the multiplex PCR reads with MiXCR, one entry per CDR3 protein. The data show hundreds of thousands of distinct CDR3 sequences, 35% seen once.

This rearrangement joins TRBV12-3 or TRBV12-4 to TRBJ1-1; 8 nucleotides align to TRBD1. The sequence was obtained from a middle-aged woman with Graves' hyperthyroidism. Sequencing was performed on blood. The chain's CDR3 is CASSSAQGAKTEAFF. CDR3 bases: TGTGCCAGCAGTTCGGCCCAGGGGGCTAAGACTGAAGCTTTCTTT.